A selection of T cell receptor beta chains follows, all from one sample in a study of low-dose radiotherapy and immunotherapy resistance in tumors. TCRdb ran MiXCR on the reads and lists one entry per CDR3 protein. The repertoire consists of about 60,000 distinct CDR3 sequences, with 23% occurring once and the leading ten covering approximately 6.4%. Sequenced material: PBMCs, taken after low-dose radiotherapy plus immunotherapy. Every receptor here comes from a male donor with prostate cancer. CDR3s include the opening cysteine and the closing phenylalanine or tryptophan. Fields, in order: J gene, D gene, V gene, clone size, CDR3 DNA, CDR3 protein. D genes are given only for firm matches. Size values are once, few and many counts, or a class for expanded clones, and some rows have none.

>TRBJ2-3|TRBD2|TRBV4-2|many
TGTGCCAGCAGCCACGGACTAGCGGGGGGGCCAGATACGCAGTATTTT
CASSHGLAGGPDTQYF
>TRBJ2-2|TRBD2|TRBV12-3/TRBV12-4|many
TGTGCCAGCAGTTACACAGCGGGAACGGGTACCGGGGAGCTGTTTTTT
CASSYTAGTGTGELFF
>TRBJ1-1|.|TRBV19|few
TGTGCCAGTAGTGTCGAAGTCTTCCCACCTGAAGCTTTCTTT
CASSVEVFPPEAFF
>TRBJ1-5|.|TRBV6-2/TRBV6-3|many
TGTGCCAGCAGTTACTCCGAAGGTCCGAGCATTCAGCCCCAGCATTTT
CASSYSEGPSIQPQHF
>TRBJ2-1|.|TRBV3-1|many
TGTGCCAGCAGCCAAGCAGGCGGTAATGAGCAGTTCTTC
CASSQAGGNEQFF
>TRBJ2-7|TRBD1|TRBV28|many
TGTGCCAGCCAAGAAATCAGGGGGCCCTACGAGCAGTACTTC
CASQEIRGPYEQYF
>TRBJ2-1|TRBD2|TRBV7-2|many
TGTGCCAGCAGTCTAGCGGGGGGGCCCAATGAGCAGTTCTTC
CASSLAGGPNEQFF
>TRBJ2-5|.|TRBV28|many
TGTGCCAGCAGGCAAGGGGAGACCCAGTACTTC
CASRQGETQYF
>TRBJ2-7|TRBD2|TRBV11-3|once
TGTGCCAGCAGCGAAGGACGGGGGGGCAGGTACGAGCAGTACTTC
CASSEGRGGRYEQYF
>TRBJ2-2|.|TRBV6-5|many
TGTGCCAGCAGTTACGGCGCCAACACCGGGGAGCTGTTTTTT
CASSYGANTGELFF
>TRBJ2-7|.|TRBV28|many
TGTGCCAGCTGGGACAACGAATACGAGCAGTACTTC
CASWDNEYEQYF
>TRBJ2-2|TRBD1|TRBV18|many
TGTGCCAGCTCACTCGGACAGGGGCAGAACACCGGGGAGCTGTTTTTT
CASSLGQGQNTGELFF
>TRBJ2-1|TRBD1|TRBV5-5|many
TGTGCCAGCAGCTTGGTTGGGACAGGAGGGAATGAGCAGTTCTTC
CASSLVGTGGNEQFF
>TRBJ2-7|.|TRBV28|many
TGTGCCAGCAGTTTATCCCATGTCTACGAGCAGTACTTC
CASSLSHVYEQYF
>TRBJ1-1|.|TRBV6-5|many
TGTGCCAGCAGTTACTCGTTCGCGGGGACTGAAGCTTTCTTT
CASSYSFAGTEAFF
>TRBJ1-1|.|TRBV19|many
TGTGCCAGTAGCACACCCGAAATGAACACTGAAGCTTTCTTT
CASSTPEMNTEAFF
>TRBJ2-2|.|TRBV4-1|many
TGCGCCAGCAGCCAGGAAGGACACCCCGGGGAGCTGTTTTTT
CASSQEGHPGELFF
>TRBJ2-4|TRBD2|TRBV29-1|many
TGCAGCGTTGTAACTAGCGGGGGGGCGGGAATGGGATCAAGGAAAAACATTCAGTACTTC
CSVVTSGGAGMGSRKNIQYF
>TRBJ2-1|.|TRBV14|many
TGTGCCAGCAGCCACCCCCCGCGTGGGAGCTCCTACAATGAGCAGTTCTTC
CASSHPPRGSSYNEQFF
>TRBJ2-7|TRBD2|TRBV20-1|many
TGCAGTGCTAGAGATTGGGGACTAGCAACGTACGAGCAGTACTTC
CSARDWGLATYEQYF
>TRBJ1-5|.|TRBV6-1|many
TGTGCCAGCAGAAAAGATAGGGGGGCCGAGGTCAATCAGCCCCAGCATTTT
CASRKDRGAEVNQPQHF
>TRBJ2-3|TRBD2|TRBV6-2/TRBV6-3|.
TGTGCCAGCACCGATAGCGGGGGGAATACGCAGTATTTT
CASTDSGGNTQYF
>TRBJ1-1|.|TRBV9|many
TGTGCCAGCAGCGTAGGGGGGGTAGGTCGGACTGAAGCTTTCTTT
CASSVGGVGRTEAFF
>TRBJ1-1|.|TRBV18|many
TGTGCCAGCTCACCAGGCAGTGAAGCTTTCTTT
CASSPGSEAFF
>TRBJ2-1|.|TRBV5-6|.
TGTGCCAGCAGCTTCGGCTCCCGCTCCTACAATGAGCAGTTCTTC
CASSFGSRSYNEQFF
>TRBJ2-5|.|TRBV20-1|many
TGCAGTGCTAGAGAGGGGGTCAGGGCGGGAGAGACCCAGTACTTC
CSAREGVRAGETQYF
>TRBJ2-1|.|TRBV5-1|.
TGCGCCAGCAGATTCCTGGGGCAGGGCCACAATGCGCAGTTCTTC
CASRFLGQGHNAQFF
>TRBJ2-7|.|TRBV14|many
TGTGCCAGCAGCCACGACGGAGGAAGCTACGAGCAGTACTTC
CASSHDGGSYEQYF
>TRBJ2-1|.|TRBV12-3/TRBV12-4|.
TGTGCCAGCAGTTTTCTGGCAGCAGATACGCAGTTCTTC
CASSFLAADTQFF
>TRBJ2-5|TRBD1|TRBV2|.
TGTGCCAGCAGGGGGACAGGGGGTGAGACCCAGTACTTC
CASRGTGGETQYF
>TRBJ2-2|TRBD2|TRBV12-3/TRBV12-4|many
TGTGCCAGCAGTTGGGGCGGGGGGGCGACCGGGGAGCTGTTTTTT
CASSWGGGATGELFF
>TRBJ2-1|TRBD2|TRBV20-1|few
TGCAGTGCTAGCGGCGGGAGGACGGTATACAATGAGCAGTTCTTC
CSASGGRTVYNEQFF
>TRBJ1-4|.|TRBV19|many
TGTGCCAGTAGTATCCGGTCGGGAGCAACTAATGAAAAACTGTTTTTT
CASSIRSGATNEKLFF
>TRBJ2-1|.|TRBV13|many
TGTGCCATAGTACCTTTAGCGGCGTACAATGAGCAGTTCTTC
CAIVPLAAYNEQFF
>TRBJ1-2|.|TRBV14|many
TGTGCCAGCAGCCAAGTCCGGGCGTATGGCTACACCTTC
CASSQVRAYGYTF
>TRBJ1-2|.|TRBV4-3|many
TGCGCCAGCAGCCAAGATTACAGTAACTATGGCTACACCTTC
CASSQDYSNYGYTF
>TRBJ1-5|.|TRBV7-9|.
TGTGCCAGCAGCTTGGACACAGGGTTCTTTCAGCCCCAGCATTTT
CASSLDTGFFQPQHF
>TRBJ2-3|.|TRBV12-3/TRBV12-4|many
TGTGCCAGCAGTTTCGGGACAATCACAGATACGCAGTATTTT
CASSFGTITDTQYF
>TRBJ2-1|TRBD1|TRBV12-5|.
TGTGCTAGTGGTCGCAGACAGGGAAGAACCCATGAGCAGTTCTTC
CASGRRQGRTHEQFF
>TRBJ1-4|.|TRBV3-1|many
TGTGCCAGCAGCCAAGATCCGCGCCCGGGAGCAACTAATGAAAAACTGTTTTTT
CASSQDPRPGATNEKLFF
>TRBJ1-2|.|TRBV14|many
TGTGCCAGCAGCCTTGGGGCGGGCTACACCTTC
CASSLGAGYTF
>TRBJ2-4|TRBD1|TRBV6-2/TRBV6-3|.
TGTGCCAGCAGTTACACGGGACAGGGGGACAAAAACATTCAGTACTTC
CASSYTGQGDKNIQYF
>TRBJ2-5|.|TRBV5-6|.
TGTGCCAGCACCCAACTGGGACCGCAAGAGACCCAGTACTTC
CASTQLGPQETQYF
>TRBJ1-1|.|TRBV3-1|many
TGTGCCAGCAGTGGTCAGAGATTTAACACTGAAGCTTTCTTT
CASSGQRFNTEAFF